These 8 T cell receptor beta chains were all obtained from the same sample, sequenced in a study of shared clonotypes between healthy human individuals. The method was immunoSEQ multiplex PCR; TCRdb's version includes in-frame clones alone and lacks a portion of them. The table lists more than 2 million clones, 90% to 97% of them singletons, with approximately 0.13% in the top ten. Sample: naive CD4+ T cells sorted from blood. The subset is: CD45RA+ positively selected. These receptors were obtained from a man younger than 35 in good health.

The V and J genes are TRBV13 and TRBJ2-1, with TRBD2 identical over 13 bases. This CDR3 is built from 16 residues. With 5 bases clipped from V and 5 bases from J, the junction kept 6 bases outside the gene matches. Per the germline V gene, CDR1 is PRHDT and CDR2 is FYEKMQ (reference sequence). Here the CDR3 reads CASSQPGLAGNNEQFF. CDR3 coding DNA: TGTGCCAGCAGCCAGCCGGGACTAGCGGGAAACAATGAGCAGTTCTTC.

V gene TRBV5-1 combines with J gene TRBJ2-3; no reliable D call. Per germline, CDR1 SGHRS and CDR2 YFSETQ. V was pared by 0 bases and J by 1 base, with 9 bases between. The CDR3 is 15 residues long. CDR3 nucleotides: TGCGCCAGCAGCTTGGCCATTCTGGGCACAGATACGCAGTATTTT. Translating gives CASSLAILGTDTQYF.

The chain carries TRBV6-5 and TRBJ2-3; D may be TRBD2 (5 bases). The germline V and J ends were trimmed by 7 bases and 2 bases, with 10 bases remaining between them. Germline loops: CDR1 MNHEY, CDR2 SVGAGI. The length of the CDR3 is 13 residues. The CDR3 bases are TGTGCCAGCAAAACTAGTCTCACAGATACGCAGTATTTT. The encoded protein is CASKTSLTDTQYF.

This chain links TRBV30 with TRBJ1-2; perhaps TRBD1 as D (6 bases). V dropped 5 bases and J dropped 0 bases, with 13 bases sitting between them. The CDR3 has 14 amino acids. CDR1 is GTSNPN, CDR2 SVGIG, per germline (reference sequence). The CDR3 sequence is CAWVKGGTNYGYTF. DNA for the CDR3: TGTGCCTGGGTGAAGGGGGGGACTAACTATGGCTACACCTTC.

The V gene is TRBV11-2, the J gene TRBJ1-2, with D perhaps TRBD1 (6 bases). V was cut by 4 bases and J by 8 bases, with 23 bases left in between. This CDR3 region has 16 residues. The germline V gene encodes CDR1 SGHAT and CDR2 FQNNGV. The CDR3 reads CASSSEDRMGFSGYTF. CDR3 DNA: TGTGCCAGCAGCTCGGAAGACAGGATGGGCTTCTCGGGCTACACCTTC.

This chain links TRBV7-3 with TRBJ1-2, with D hard to call. V was pared by 5 bases and J by 8 bases, with 18 bases between. There are 14 residues in the CDR3. Per germline, CDR1 SGHTA and CDR2 FQGTGA. The CDR3 here is CASSPEPLVGGYTF. CDR3 nucleotide sequence: TGTGCCAGCAGCCCCGAGCCCCTGGTGGGGGGCTACACCTTC.

In its sample, this clone was seen once. The CDR3 loop is CASSYRRGQETQYF. CDR3 DNA: TGTGCCAGCAGTTACAGGAGGGGTCAAGAGACCCAGTACTTC. The V and J genes are TRBV6-6 and TRBJ2-5; the D gene is possibly TRBD2 (6 bases). Trimming pared 2 bases from V and 2 bases from J, leaving 9 bases between. The length of the CDR3 is 14 residues. Germline-derived CDR1 and CDR2 are MNHNY and SVGAGI (reference sequence).

The chain employs TRBV18 and TRBJ2-5; no definite D call. CDR1 and CDR2 (germline): KGHSH, LQKENI. The length of the CDR3 is 15 residues. The ends were cut back, 0 bases at V and 5 bases at J, with 13 bases in the middle. Written as DNA, the CDR3 is TGTGCCAGCTCACCACCGTCGGCATCCGATGAGACCCAGTACTTC. This translates into CASSPPSASDETQYF.